A selection of T cell receptor beta chains follows, all from one sample in a study of T cells in Graves' hyperthyroidism and ophthalmopathy. TCRdb itself ran the multiplex PCR reads through MiXCR, one entry per CDR3 protein. The sample shows about 200,000 distinct CDR3 sequences, approximately 16% of them seen only once. The sample was blood. These receptors all come from a woman in her 50s with Graves' hyperthyroidism. CDR3s include the opening cysteine and the closing phenylalanine or tryptophan. Fields, in order: D gene, V gene, clone size, J gene, CDR3 DNA, CDR3 protein. A D gene is named only where the DNA matches it firmly. Clone size is given for some rows only: seen once, a few or many times, or a class if the clone is expanded.

d_gene: .; v_gene: TRBV6-1; abundance: many; j_gene: TRBJ2-7; CDR3nt: TGTGCCAGCAGTATCCCGGAACAGATCAACGAGCAGTACTTC; CDR3aa: CASSIPEQINEQYF
d_gene: .; v_gene: TRBV6-2/TRBV6-3; abundance: many; j_gene: TRBJ1-1; CDR3nt: TGTGCCAGCAGTTACAGTCAGTCTACGAACACTGAAGCTTTCTTT; CDR3aa: CASSYSQSTNTEAFF
d_gene: TRBD1; v_gene: TRBV20-1; abundance: many; j_gene: TRBJ2-3; CDR3nt: TGCAGTGCACGGACAGGGATAAACACAGATACGCAGTATTTT; CDR3aa: CSARTGINTDTQYF
d_gene: .; v_gene: TRBV18; abundance: many; j_gene: TRBJ2-1; CDR3nt: TGTGCCAGCTCACCACCGGGTTTGCAGTTCTTC; CDR3aa: CASSPPGLQFF
d_gene: .; v_gene: TRBV4-1; abundance: many; j_gene: TRBJ2-1; CDR3nt: TGCGCCAGCAGCCAAGATCTCACGGTCCCCCGCCGGGAGCAGTTCTTC; CDR3aa: CASSQDLTVPRREQFF
d_gene: TRBD1; v_gene: TRBV19; abundance: few; j_gene: TRBJ2-3; CDR3nt: TGTGCCAGTAGTGGCTCCGGGACAGGGGGCGCTTTATCCACAGATACGCAGTATTTT; CDR3aa: CASSGSGTGGALSTDTQYF
d_gene: .; v_gene: TRBV30; abundance: few; j_gene: TRBJ2-1; CDR3nt: TGTGCCTGGAGTGTACGCGGGGCATGGAGGCAGTTCTTC; CDR3aa: CAWSVRGAWRQFF
d_gene: .; v_gene: TRBV3-1; abundance: many; j_gene: TRBJ2-1; CDR3nt: TGTGCCAGCAGCCAAGACTACGGAGAGCAGTTCTTC; CDR3aa: CASSQDYGEQFF
d_gene: .; v_gene: TRBV5-8; abundance: many; j_gene: TRBJ2-1; CDR3nt: TGTGCCAGCAGCTTGGGCGGGACGAACTACAATGAGCAGTTCTTC; CDR3aa: CASSLGGTNYNEQFF
d_gene: .; v_gene: TRBV5-5; abundance: many; j_gene: TRBJ2-5; CDR3nt: TGTGCCAGCAGCTCATGGTCCCCACCAGAGACCCAGTACTTC; CDR3aa: CASSSWSPPETQYF
d_gene: TRBD1; v_gene: TRBV7-9; abundance: .; j_gene: TRBJ1-2; CDR3nt: TGTGCCAGCAGCCCACCGGGACAGGGGAATGGCTACACCTTC; CDR3aa: CASSPPGQGNGYTF
d_gene: TRBD1; v_gene: TRBV7-9; abundance: many; j_gene: TRBJ1-2; CDR3nt: TGTGCCAGCAGCCAACAACAGACAGGGGACTATGGCTACACCTTC; CDR3aa: CASSQQQTGDYGYTF
d_gene: TRBD2; v_gene: TRBV2; abundance: many; j_gene: TRBJ2-3; CDR3nt: TGTGCCAGCGATGGGACCGGGACTAGCGGGAGGGCAGATACGCAGTATTTT; CDR3aa: CASDGTGTSGRADTQYF
d_gene: TRBD2; v_gene: TRBV27; abundance: many; j_gene: TRBJ2-3; CDR3nt: TGTGCCAGCAGGGGACTAGCGGGAGTGTTGACAGATACGCAGTATTTT; CDR3aa: CASRGLAGVLTDTQYF
d_gene: .; v_gene: TRBV7-8; abundance: many; j_gene: TRBJ2-3; CDR3nt: TGTGCCAGCAGCCCAGGACAGGATACGCAGTATTTT; CDR3aa: CASSPGQDTQYF
d_gene: .; v_gene: TRBV28; abundance: .; j_gene: TRBJ2-1; CDR3nt: TGTGCCAGCAGTTTAGTTGCCAATGAGCAGTTCTTC; CDR3aa: CASSLVANEQFF
d_gene: .; v_gene: TRBV24-1; abundance: many; j_gene: TRBJ2-2; CDR3nt: TGTGCCACCAGTGCAAAAGGGGACACCGGGGAGCTGTTTTTT; CDR3aa: CATSAKGDTGELFF
d_gene: TRBD2; v_gene: TRBV4-2; abundance: .; j_gene: TRBJ2-7; CDR3nt: TGTGCCAGCAGCCCCACCCCTAGCGGACCTTCGTCGGGGGAGCAGTACTTC; CDR3aa: CASSPTPSGPSSGEQYF
d_gene: .; v_gene: TRBV30; abundance: .; j_gene: TRBJ1-4; CDR3nt: TGTGCCTGCTACAGACGAGGTGAAAAACTGTTTTTT; CDR3aa: CACYRRGEKLFF
d_gene: .; v_gene: TRBV27; abundance: many; j_gene: TRBJ1-1; CDR3nt: TGTGCCAGCAGTGGGTTCACTGAAGCTTTCTTT; CDR3aa: CASSGFTEAFF
d_gene: TRBD2; v_gene: TRBV6-1; abundance: .; j_gene: TRBJ2-1; CDR3nt: TGTGCCAGCAGACCCGGACTAGCGGGAGGATGGGAGCAGTTCTTC; CDR3aa: CASRPGLAGGWEQFF
d_gene: .; v_gene: TRBV20-1; abundance: many; j_gene: TRBJ2-1; CDR3nt: TGCAGTAGCCGGTTGGGGAGCGGATATTACAATGAGCAGTTCTTC; CDR3aa: CSSRLGSGYYNEQFF
d_gene: .; v_gene: TRBV10-3; abundance: few; j_gene: TRBJ2-3; CDR3nt: TGTGCCATCAGTGAGTTCTTCGAGTTGGAGGGGGATACGCAGTATTTT; CDR3aa: CAISEFFELEGDTQYF
d_gene: .; v_gene: TRBV6-2/TRBV6-3; abundance: many; j_gene: TRBJ2-3; CDR3nt: TGTGCCAGCAGTTCCGTATACAGCACAGATACGCAGTATTTT; CDR3aa: CASSSVYSTDTQYF
d_gene: .; v_gene: TRBV13; abundance: many; j_gene: TRBJ2-5; CDR3nt: TGTGCCAGCAGTCCTCAAGGAGCTCGGACCCAGTACTTC; CDR3aa: CASSPQGARTQYF
d_gene: .; v_gene: TRBV6-6; abundance: many; j_gene: TRBJ2-5; CDR3nt: TGTGCCAGCAGTTACTTGGGGGCTGCCCAAGAGACCCAGTACTTC; CDR3aa: CASSYLGAAQETQYF
d_gene: TRBD1; v_gene: TRBV6-8; abundance: many; j_gene: TRBJ1-2; CDR3nt: TGTGCCAGCAGAAGGACAGGGGGCCTCTATGGCTACACCTTC; CDR3aa: CASRRTGGLYGYTF
d_gene: .; v_gene: TRBV7-2; abundance: few; j_gene: TRBJ2-2; CDR3nt: TGTGCCAGCAGCTTATTTGTCGGCGGGGAGCTGTTTTTT; CDR3aa: CASSLFVGGELFF
d_gene: TRBD1; v_gene: TRBV12-3/TRBV12-4; abundance: few; j_gene: TRBJ1-5; CDR3nt: TGTGCCAGCAGTTTGAGGACAGGGGCGAAGGATCAGCCCCAGCATTTT; CDR3aa: CASSLRTGAKDQPQHF
d_gene: .; v_gene: TRBV7-3; abundance: many; j_gene: TRBJ1-1; CDR3nt: TGTGCCAGCAGCTTATTCGGGGTTGGTGACACTGAAGCTTTCTTT; CDR3aa: CASSLFGVGDTEAFF
d_gene: .; v_gene: TRBV7-9; abundance: many; j_gene: TRBJ2-3; CDR3nt: TGTGCCAGCAGCCCGCCGTCGGGTCAAGGGGCAGATACGCAGTATTTT; CDR3aa: CASSPPSGQGADTQYF
d_gene: TRBD1; v_gene: TRBV11-3; abundance: .; j_gene: TRBJ1-1; CDR3nt: TGTGCCAGCAGCTTAATAGACAGGGGCACTGAAGCTTTCTTT; CDR3aa: CASSLIDRGTEAFF
d_gene: .; v_gene: TRBV12-3/TRBV12-4; abundance: many; j_gene: TRBJ2-1; CDR3nt: TGTGCCAGCGCGGGCGGGGTAGACCCCGGCAATGAGCAGTTCTTC; CDR3aa: CASAGGVDPGNEQFF